These 21 T cell receptor beta chains share one sample of origin, sequenced in a study of shared clonotypes between healthy human individuals. Libraries were prepared by immunoSEQ multiplex PCR; TCRdb keeps only in-frame clonotypes and omits some of them. The profile shows a few hundred thousand clones, about 97% of them singletons. Sequenced input: naive CD4+ T cells sorted from blood. Sample subset: CD45RA+ positively selected. These receptors were taken from a woman under 40 in good health.

This chain links TRBV9 with TRBJ2-5, with 10 positions matching TRBD1. The CDR3 covers 14 residues. Trimming removed 8 bases from V and 5 bases from J; junction bases left unmatched: 9. Looked up from germline, CDR1 is SGDLS and CDR2 is YYNGEE. This CDR3 is CASGDRGSKETQYF. CDR3 sequence (DNA): TGTGCCAGTGGGGACAGGGGATCGAAGGAGACCCAGTACTTC.

This chain joins TRBV2 and TRBJ2-2, with D maybe TRBD1 (5 bases). Germline V lookup: CDR1 SNHLY, CDR2 FYNNEI. CDR3 length: 15 amino acids. V lost 1 base and J lost 3, with 9 bases in between. CDR3 amino acids: CASSEGQTYTGELFF. The CDR3 nucleotides read TGTGCCAGCAGTGAAGGACAGACCTACACCGGGGAGCTGTTTTTT. The full variable domain, completed using reference TRBV2 and TRBJ2-2, is EPEVTQTPSHQVTQMGQEVILRCVPISNHLYFYWYRQILGQKVEFLVSFYNNEISEKSEIFDDQFSVERPDGSNFTLKIRSTKLEDSAMYFCASSEGQTYTGELFFGEGSRLTVL.

The J gene is TRBJ2-7, the V gene TRBV27; 9 bases fit TRBD2. The V segment lost 3 bases and the J segment 4 bases; nucleotides outside the gene matches: 7. Germline V gene lookup returns CDR1 MNHEY and CDR2 SMNVEV (reference sequence). The CDR3 extends over 15 amino acids. The CDR3 region has the DNA TGTGCCAGCAGTTTCTTAGCGGGAGCGTTTTACGAGCAGTACTTC. Its translation is CASSFLAGAFYEQYF.

This clone has a single count. This chain uses TRBV27 with TRBJ1-1, with a tentative D call TRBD1 (5 bases). This CDR3 has 14 residues. Germline CDR1 MNHEY, CDR2 SMNVEV (reference sequence). V was cut by 4 bases and J by 4 bases, with 13 bases left in between. CDR3 DNA sequence: TGTGCCAGCAGTTCGGGGTTTGGGGCCACTGAAGCTTTCTTT. Translating gives CASSSGFGATEAFF.

The V call is TRBV5-1, the J call TRBJ2-7; 9 bases agree with TRBD1. The CDR3 is made up of 14 amino acids. Per the germline V gene, CDR1 is SGHRS and CDR2 is YFSETQ. After removal of 0 bases from V and 5 bases from J, the junction contained 3 bases not matched to a gene. CDR3 sequence: CASSLGDRGDEQYF. As DNA, the CDR3 is TGCGCCAGCAGCTTGGGCGACAGGGGGGACGAGCAGTACTTC.

CDR3 sequence reads: CASSPLIPPGADTQYF. CDR3 in DNA: TGTGCCAGCAGTCCCTTGATCCCACCTGGCGCAGATACGCAGTATTTT. V usage is TRBV28 and J usage is TRBJ2-3, with no clear D. CDR1 is MDHEN and CDR2 is SYDVKM in the germline V gene. The CDR3 is made up of 16 amino acids. Trimming pared 5 bases from V and 4 bases from J, leaving 19 bases between.

This clone was seen a single time. The V gene is TRBV19, the J gene TRBJ2-7, with TRBD2 matching over 7 bases. Germline V gives CDR1 LNHDA, CDR2 SQIVND (reference sequence). The ends lost 4 bases at V and 5 bases at J; junction bases unmatched: 14. The CDR3 is 16 amino acids. The CDR3 reads CASSNSQGGPLNEQYF. CDR3 coding DNA: TGTGCCAGTAGTAATTCCCAGGGAGGGCCGCTGAACGAGCAGTACTTC.

The chain employs TRBV18 and TRBJ1-2; D not resolved. Germline V lookup: CDR1 KGHSH, CDR2 LQKENI. Trimming took off 2 bases at V and 6 bases at J, with 10 bases between the two ends. The CDR3 totals 13 residues. CDR3 DNA sequence: TGTGCCAGCTCACCAGTCGAGCGGAATGGCTACACCTTC. This codes for CASSPVERNGYTF.

The rearrangement links TRBV6-1 to TRBJ1-1, with 7 bases fitting TRBD1. The germline CDR1 and CDR2 sequences are MNHNS and SASEGT. With 4 bases clipped from V and 1 base from J, the junction kept 3 bases outside the gene matches. The CDR3 sequence is 14 residues long. CDR3 sequence reads: CASSVDRANTEAFF. DNA for the CDR3: TGTGCCAGCAGTGTCGACAGGGCGAACACTGAAGCTTTCTTT.

The chain joins TRBV5-6 to TRBJ2-7; D is perhaps TRBD2 (6 bases). The V end was cut by 2 bases, the J end by 12 bases, with 12 bases between. The germline CDR1 and CDR2 sequences are SGHDT and YYEEEE. This CDR3 has 11 amino acids. The CDR3: CASSLGLTVYF. The CDR3 bases are TGTGCCAGCAGCTTAGGACTAACCGTGTACTTC.

The chain couples TRBV6-5 to TRBJ2-3, with 12 bases fitting TRBD2. CDR1 and CDR2 from the germline V gene are MNHEY and SVGAGI. The CDR3 contains 13 residues. Trimming cost V 2 bases and J 14 bases; bases outside gene matches: 5. CDR3: CASSYRLAGAWYF. The CDR3 DNA follows: TGTGCCAGCAGTTACCGACTAGCGGGAGCGTGGTATTTT.

This clone was counted between two and nine times. This CDR3 is also generated by other DNA sequences in the sample. The V call is TRBV27, the J call TRBJ2-7; 7 nucleotides line up with TRBD1. The CDR3 consists of 13 residues. The junction had 5 bases not matched to a gene; V was cut back by 6 bases and J by 3 bases. The germline CDR1 and CDR2 sequences are MNHEY and SMNVEV (reference sequence). CDR3 DNA sequence: TGTGCCAGCAGCCGACAGGGCAGCTACGAGCAGTACTTC. Protein: CASSRQGSYEQYF.

This chain uses TRBV2 with TRBJ2-1; D remains unclear. CDR1 and CDR2 from the germline V gene are SNHLY and FYNNEI. CDR3 size: 11 residues. Deletions cut 7 bases from V and 4 bases from J, with 5 bases between. The CDR3 protein is CASTLYNEQFF. CDR3 bases: TGTGCCAGCACTCTTTACAATGAGCAGTTCTTC. Full variable domain (missing parts from reference TRBV2 and TRBJ2-1): EPEVTQTPSHQVTQMGQEVILRCVPISNHLYFYWYRQILGQKVEFLVSFYNNEISEKSEIFDDQFSVERPDGSNFTLKIRSTKLEDSAMYFCASTLYNEQFFGPGTRLTVL.

The chain employs TRBV5-6 and TRBJ2-1; 9 bases align to TRBD2. The CDR3 runs to 15 residues. Trimming removed 0 bases from V and 9 bases from J; junction bases left unmatched: 7. Germline CDR1 reads SGHDT; CDR2 reads YYEEEE. The CDR3 coding sequence is TGTGCCAGCAGCTTGGGCTCTAGCGGGATAGGTGAGCAGTTCTTC. Translated, it gives CASSLGSSGIGEQFF.

V gene TRBV28 combines with J gene TRBJ2-2, with TRBD2 matching 9 bases. The V and J ends lost 3 bases and 6 bases, in that order; junction bases with no gene match: 5. The CDR3 has 15 amino acids. Per the germline V gene, CDR1 is MDHEN and CDR2 is SYDVKM. In DNA form, the CDR3 reads TGTGCCAGCAGTTTTCTAGCGGGAAGTTCCGGGGAGCTGTTTTTT. This sequence encodes CASSFLAGSSGELFF.

This chain connects TRBV23-1 to TRBJ2-7; either TRBD1 or TRBD2 may fit D (5 bases each). TRBV23-1 is labeled an ORF, and its function is uncertain. The CDR3 has 15 amino acids. V dropped 4 bases and J dropped 3 bases, with 16 bases sitting between them. CDR3 sequence: CASSPWDLKGYEQYF. For the CDR3, the DNA is TGCGCCAGCAGTCCCTGGGACCTTAAAGGCTACGAGCAGTACTTC.

This rearrangement joins TRBV13 to TRBJ2-1; 8 bases fit TRBD2. CDR1 is PRHDT and CDR2 is FYEKMQ in the germline V gene (reference sequence). The J segment lost 8 bases and the V segment lost 7 bases, leaving 28 bases of the junction unmatched. The CDR3 loop spans 20 amino acids. The CDR3 DNA reads as TGTGCCAGCACCGGAAACAGCCCTAGCGTTGCGGCGGGAGGCGGGGATGAGCAGTTCTTC. This sequence encodes CASTGNSPSVAAGGGDEQFF.

The chain has TRBV6-5 and TRBJ1-5; 8 bases match TRBD1. The CDR3 runs to 15 residues. The germline CDR1 and CDR2 sequences are MNHEY and SVGAGI. With V trimmed by 6 bases and J by 5 bases, 9 bases remained unmatched. CDR3 nucleotides: TGTGCCAGCAGAATCGGACAGGGATCGTATCAGCCCCAGCATTTT. Protein sequence: CASRIGQGSYQPQHF.

The gene calls are TRBV15 and TRBJ2-1; the D is unclear. The CDR3 loop spans 15 amino acids. CDR1 is LNHNV, CDR2 YYDKDF, per germline (reference sequence). The V end was cut by 0 bases, the J end by 6 bases, with 12 bases between. The CDR3 sequence is CATSRDFHLRNEQFF. The CDR3, as DNA: TGTGCCACCAGCAGAGATTTCCACCTTCGCAATGAGCAGTTCTTC.

V and J are TRBV5-4 and TRBJ2-1; D gene ambiguous. CDR3 length equals 15 residues. Trimming removed 1 base from V and 0 bases from J, with 8 bases in between. Germline V gives CDR1 SGHNT, CDR2 YYREEE (reference sequence). CDR3 nucleotide sequence: TGTGCCAGCAGCTTGTTTCTCAGCTCCTACAATGAGCAGTTCTTC. Amino acids: CASSLFLSSYNEQFF.

This clone appeared a single time. The rearrangement joins TRBV18 to TRBJ1-5; D call uncertain. CDR3 length equals 13 residues. Per germline, CDR1 KGHSH and CDR2 LQKENI. The ends were cut back, 3 bases at V and 9 bases at J, with 12 bases in the middle. The CDR3 DNA is TGTGCCAGCTCACCCCCCGGCATTTCGCCCCAGCATTTT. Translation gives CASSPPGISPQHF.